This T cell receptor (beta chain) derives from a study of cytomegalovirus exposure and HLA in healthy donors. Findings and limits, study-wide: A later analysis linked a missense variant in DCLRE1C to the trimming of TCR beta V and J genes. Per a later analysis, HLA-associated TCR beta chains showed more clonal expansion than other, equally common TCR beta chains.

V was shortened by 4 bases and J by 1 base, with 11 bases between the two germline ends. CDR1 is SGHRS, CDR2 YFSETQ, per germline. The CDR3 contains 15 residues. The PCR had 60 Vbeta and 13 Jbeta primers. TCRdb's table, derived via immunoSEQ multiplex PCR, lists solely in-frame clones and lacks some. The sample shows about 85,000 clones, 50% to 75% of them seen only once. Points on this clone: As yet, its antigen is unknown.

The material sequenced was PBMCs. The source of this sequence is a man in his thirties or forties in good health and CMV-seronegative. The chain employs TRBV5-1 and TRBJ2-2; the D gene is possibly TRBD1 (5 bases). CDR3 sequence: CASSVGHGNTGELFF. The CDR3 DNA is TGCGCCAGCAGCGTAGGACACGGGAACACCGGGGAGCTGTTTTTT.